These 31 T cell receptor beta chains came from one sample sequenced in a study of control samples from healthy donors and cancer patients (dated by TCRdb to about 2020). Libraries were built with the immunoSEQ multiplex PCR assay. TCRdb stores this immuneACCESS table with in-frame sequences only. Part of the clones is absent; in the studies checked, under half of the shortfall reflects unresolved V genes, and no reason is known for the rest. The sample records 30,000 to 35,000 clones, about 88% of which are singletons. The ten largest clones take up less than 2% of the sample. Source material: PBMCs. The receptors were gathered from a woman aged 40 to 49 with lung cancer.

The chain carries TRBV19 and TRBJ2-3; D unresolved. Germline lookup yields CDR1 LNHDA and CDR2 SQIVND (reference sequence). Trimming cost V 3 bases and J 7 bases, with 11 bases left between them. The CDR3 is made up of 13 amino acids. The CDR3 reads CASSIGPQNTQYF. As DNA, the CDR3 is TGTGCCAGTAGTATCGGACCCCAGAATACGCAGTATTTT.

The chain joins TRBV6-1 to TRBJ1-5; weak D call: TRBD1 (6 bases). Trimming left V 2 bases short and J 0 bases short, with 14 bases between. CDR1 MNHNS and CDR2 SASEGT come from the germline V gene. The CDR3 contains 17 residues. CDR3 in DNA: TGTGCCAGCAGTGAACAGGGGACTCCGTATAGCAATCAGCCCCAGCATTTT. Protein sequence: CASSEQGTPYSNQPQHF.

The V call is TRBV30, the J call TRBJ2-2, with D perhaps matching TRBD2 (5 bases). This CDR3 is 15 amino acids long. CDR1 is GTSNPN, CDR2 SVGIG, per germline (reference sequence). Trimming shortened V by 1 base and J by 1 base, and 10 bases separated the two germline ends. The CDR3 nucleotides are TGTGCCTGGAGTGGGGAGAGGGAGAACACCGGGGAGCTGTTTTTT. Translation: CAWSGERENTGELFF.

The chain has TRBV6-4 and TRBJ1-1; 8 positions match TRBD1. The germline V gene encodes CDR1 MRHNA and CDR2 SNTAGT. The CDR3 spans 14 residues. Germline trimming cut 7 bases from V and 4 bases from J; bases unmatched to any gene: 8. DNA for the CDR3: TGTGCCAGCACTTCGGACAGGGCGAGCACTGAAGCTTTCTTT. Protein sequence: CASTSDRASTEAFF.

The chain is built from TRBV30 and TRBJ2-6, with 7 bases lining up with TRBD1. CDR1 GTSNPN and CDR2 SVGIG come from the germline V gene (reference sequence). The CDR3 is 16 residues long. J lost 2 bases, V lost 5 bases, and 9 bases had no gene match. The CDR3 DNA follows: TGTGCCTGGGTCCAGGGGGAGAAGGCTGGGGCCAACGTCCTGACTTTC. Encoded protein: CAWVQGEKAGANVLTF. Based on the CDR3 plus reference TRBV30 and TRBJ2-6, the full variable domain is SQTIHQWPATLVQPVGSPLSLECTVEGTSNPNLYWYRQAAGRGLQLLFYSVGIGQISSEVPQNLSASRPQDRQFILSSKKLLLSDSGFYLCAWVQGEKAGANVLTFGAGSRLTVL.

The chain is built from TRBV7-2 and TRBJ1-6; 8 bases align to TRBD1. CDR1 SGHTA and CDR2 FQGNSA come from the germline V gene. The CDR3 has 15 amino acids. The trim removed 4 bases at V and 6 bases at J, leaving 5 bases unmatched. The CDR3 nucleotides read TGTGCCAGCAGCTCCTGGGACAGGACTAATTCACCCCTCCACTTT. Translation: CASSSWDRTNSPLHF.

The chain joins TRBV11-1 to TRBJ2-7, with TRBD1 as a possible D gene (5 bases). The CDR3 runs 13 residues. Germline-derived CDR1 and CDR2 are SGHAT and FQDESV (reference sequence). Trimming left V 1 base short and J 5 bases short, with 9 bases between. CDR3 coding DNA: TGTGCCAGCAGCTTAGACAGGCTTGACGAGCAGTACTTC. It specifies CASSLDRLDEQYF.

V and J are TRBV18 and TRBJ1-1; unclear D gene. This CDR3 contains 14 residues. From germline, CDR1 is KGHSH and CDR2 LQKENI. V shed 4 bases and J shed 10 bases, with 19 bases lying between them. The CDR3 DNA follows: TGTGCCAGCTCACAGGAGGAGTGGGCCCGAGGAGCTTTCTTT. Translating gives CASSQEEWARGAFF. The complete variable domain, with remaining parts taken from reference TRBV18 and TRBJ1-1, reads NAGVMQNPRHLVRRRGQEARLRCSPMKGHSHVYWYRQLPEEGLKFMVYLQKENIIDESGMPKERFSAEFPKEGPSILRIQQVVRGDSAAYFCASSQEEWARGAFFGQGTRLTVV.

The CDR3 loop is CASSQRGGGTEAFF. DNA for the CDR3: TGCGCCAGCAGCCAAAGAGGGGGCGGGACTGAAGCTTTCTTT. The rearrangement joins TRBV4-1 to TRBJ1-1; the match to TRBD1 covers 7 bases. Trimming at V came to 2 bases and at J to 5 bases, leaving 5 bases not matched to a gene. CDR3 length: 14 residues. The germline CDR1 and CDR2 sequences are MGHRA and YSYEKL.

V gene TRBV30 combines with J gene TRBJ1-1; 7 bases map to TRBD1. The CDR3 has 13 amino acids. CDR1 is GTSNPN, CDR2 SVGIG, per germline (reference sequence). Unmatched junction bases numbered 6, after V lost 6 bases and J lost 2 bases. CDR3 sequence (DNA): TGTGCCTGTATGACAGGGCGAAACACTGAAGCTTTCTTT. Protein sequence: CACMTGRNTEAFF.

V gene TRBV7-3 combines with J gene TRBJ2-3; D might be TRBD2 (6 bases). The CDR3 length is 17 residues. The germline V gene has CDR1 SGHTA and CDR2 FQGTGA. With 2 bases removed from V and 4 bases from J, the gap between germline ends came to 19 bases. The chain's CDR3 is CASSLPPKGRRADTQYF. The DNA for the CDR3 is TGTGCCAGCAGCTTACCACCGAAGGGGCGGAGGGCAGATACGCAGTATTTT.

The chain recombines TRBV3-1 (or the pseudogene TRBV3-2) with TRBJ2-3; 14 bases map to TRBD2. The CDR3 spans 16 residues. Germline trimming cut 6 bases from V and 5 bases from J; bases unmatched to any gene: 7. In germline, CDR1 is LGHDT, CDR2 YNNKEL (reference sequence). CDR3: CASRKTSGGARDTQYF. DNA for the CDR3: TGTGCCAGCAGAAAGACTAGCGGGGGGGCGAGAGATACGCAGTATTTT.

The chain recombines TRBV30 with TRBJ2-7; perhaps TRBD2 as D (5 bases). The germline V and J ends were trimmed by 3 bases and 2 bases, with 8 bases remaining between them. The CDR3 has 12 residues. Germline V CDR1 and CDR2: GTSNPN, SVGIG (reference sequence). The CDR3, as DNA: TGTGCCTGGAGCGGACTGACCTACGAGCAGTACTTC. It yields the protein CAWSGLTYEQYF.

The chain is built from TRBV5-8 and TRBJ1-2; D perhaps matches TRBD1 (6 bases). V shed 4 bases and J shed 8 bases, with 18 bases lying between them. The CDR3 totals 14 residues. CDR1 is SGHTS and CDR2 is YDEGEE in the germline V gene. In DNA, the CDR3 is TGTGCCAGCAGCCTAACTATGGGGGCCCGGGGCTACACCTTC. It is translated as CASSLTMGARGYTF.

The chain links TRBV9 to TRBJ2-5; no reliable D call. The ends were cut back, 4 bases at V and 2 bases at J, with 12 bases in the middle. Germline V gene lookup returns CDR1 SGDLS and CDR2 YYNGEE. The CDR3 covers 14 residues. The CDR3 is CASSPSVGQETQYF. CDR3 DNA: TGTGCCAGCAGCCCCTCTGTGGGTCAAGAGACCCAGTACTTC.

The V and J genes are TRBV6-2 or TRBV6-3 and TRBJ1-1; D gene unclear. Germline values: CDR1 MNHEY, CDR2 SVGEGT. The V end was cut by 3 bases, the J end by 2 bases, with 7 bases between. The length of the CDR3 is 13 residues. CDR3 bases: TGTGCCAGCAGTTATTCCGACAACACTGAAGCTTTCTTT. This sequence encodes CASSYSDNTEAFF.

This chain connects TRBV4-3 to TRBJ2-7; D perhaps matches TRBD1 (5 bases). The CDR3 has 16 amino acids. V lost 4 bases to trimming and J lost 4 bases, with 20 bases between them. CDR1 and CDR2 from the germline V gene are LGHNA and YSLEER. The CDR3 region is CASSPSRGGATYEQYF. Here the CDR3 DNA reads TGCGCCAGCAGCCCGTCAAGGGGTGGCGCTACTTACGAGCAGTACTTC.

This clone was recorded once. The chain recombines TRBV3-1 (or the pseudogene TRBV3-2) with TRBJ2-1; 11 positions match TRBD1. The J segment lost 3 bases and the V segment lost 4 bases, leaving 8 bases of the junction unmatched. The CDR3 is made up of 17 amino acids. The germline V gene encodes CDR1 LGHDT and CDR2 YNNKEL (reference sequence). CDR3 sequence: CASSPPPGQGVYNEQFF. DNA of the CDR3: TGTGCCAGCAGCCCCCCTCCGGGACAGGGGGTCTACAATGAGCAGTTCTTC.

The J gene is TRBJ1-1, the V gene TRBV28, with D possibly being TRBD1 (5 bases). Between the trimmed V and J ends, which lost 5 bases and 1 base, there was a span of 17 bases. Germline V gene lookup returns CDR1 MDHEN and CDR2 SYDVKM. The CDR3 is made up of 16 amino acids. The CDR3, as DNA: TGTGCCAGCAGTCCCGGGGGAGGGACCTGGAACACTGAAGCTTTCTTT. It specifies CASSPGGGTWNTEAFF. The full variable domain, in which reference TRBV28 and TRBJ1-1 provide the parts outside the CDR3, is DVKVTQSSRYLVKRTGEKVFLECVQDMDHENMFWYRQDPGLGLRLIYFSYDVKMKEKGDIPEGYSVSREKKERFSLILESASTNQTSMYLCASSPGGGTWNTEAFFGQGTRLTVV.

This chain links TRBV15 with TRBJ2-7; 8 bases fit TRBD2. CDR1 LNHNV and CDR2 YYDKDF come from the germline V gene (reference sequence). This CDR3 region has 18 residues. After removal of 1 base from V and 1 base from J, the junction contained 12 bases not matched to a gene. CDR3 nucleotides: TGTGCCACCAGCAGAGCTCCCGCGGTAGCGGGGTCTTCCTACGAGCAGTACTTC. Protein: CATSRAPAVAGSSYEQYF.

CDR3 loop: CASSSPGTAPYEQYF. The DNA for the CDR3 is TGTGCCAGCAGTTCCCCCGGGACAGCTCCCTACGAGCAGTACTTC. The genes are TRBV28 and TRBJ2-7; 7 bases align to TRBD1. The ends lost 4 bases at V and 2 bases at J; junction bases unmatched: 8. Germline lookup yields CDR1 MDHEN and CDR2 SYDVKM. This CDR3 region has 15 residues.

The chain carries TRBV7-3 and TRBJ2-1; possible D gene TRBD1, 5 bases. V lost 6 bases to trimming and J lost 4 bases, with 10 bases between them. CDR3 size: 13 residues. The germline V gene encodes CDR1 SGHTA and CDR2 FQGTGA. DNA for the CDR3: TGTGCCAGCAGTACAGGTCTTTACAATGAGCAGTTCTTC. Its translation: CASSTGLYNEQFF.

The rearrangement links TRBV19 to TRBJ2-3; 12 positions match TRBD2. The length of the CDR3 is 18 residues. The germline V gene has CDR1 LNHDA and CDR2 SQIVND (reference sequence). V lost 4 bases and J lost 4; bases outside the gene matches: 12. The CDR3 protein is CASSNSPGLAGRPDTQYF. CDR3 nucleotide sequence: TGTGCCAGTAGTAATTCCCCCGGACTAGCGGGGCGTCCAGATACGCAGTATTTT.

V is TRBV10-3 and J is TRBJ1-5; no definite D call. CDR1 and CDR2 from the germline V gene are ENHRY and SYGVKD. The CDR3 has 13 residues. Trimming shortened V by 7 bases and J by 0 bases, and 7 bases separated the two germline ends. The CDR3 loop reads CAINSYSNQPQHF. In DNA form, the CDR3 reads TGTGCCATCAATTCCTATAGCAATCAGCCCCAGCATTTT.

The chain links TRBV4-2 to TRBJ2-7; 8 bases fit TRBD1. The germline V gene has CDR1 LGHNA and CDR2 YNFKEQ. The CDR3 has 16 amino acids. Trimming at V came to 1 base and at J to 0 bases, leaving 5 bases not matched to a gene. The CDR3 loop is CASSQGTGMTSYEQYF. The CDR3, as DNA: TGTGCCAGCAGCCAAGGGACAGGGATGACCTCCTACGAGCAGTACTTC.

The chain employs TRBV7-6 and TRBJ1-2; 9 nucleotides agree with TRBD1. Germline V lookup: CDR1 SGHVS, CDR2 FNYEAQ. This CDR3 is 15 amino acids long. V gave up 2 bases and J gave up 2 bases; unmatched junction bases: 3. The CDR3 coding sequence is TGTGCCAGCAGCTTATCCGGGACAGGGAACTATGGCTACACCTTC. As protein: CASSLSGTGNYGYTF.

This chain links TRBV5-6 with TRBJ2-7; 8 bases match TRBD1. With V trimmed by 2 bases and J by 2 bases, 9 bases remained unmatched. The CDR3 runs 16 residues. In germline, CDR1 is SGHDT, CDR2 YYEEEE. The CDR3 DNA reads TGTGCCAGCAGCTTCCCCTTCGGGACAGGCGCCTACGAGCAGTACTTC. Its protein product is CASSFPFGTGAYEQYF.

Here the CDR3 reads CASSLEQGSNQPQHF. In DNA form, the CDR3 reads TGTGCCAGCAGCTTAGAACAGGGGAGCAATCAGCCCCAGCATTTT. The J gene is TRBJ1-5, the V gene TRBV7-2; TRBD1 matches 7 bases. Per the germline V gene, CDR1 is SGHTA and CDR2 is FQGNSA. The CDR3 length is 15 residues. Germline trimming cut 1 base from V and 1 base from J; bases unmatched to any gene: 1.

This chain links TRBV13 with TRBJ2-7, with D perhaps matching TRBD1 (6 bases). The CDR3 sequence is 14 residues long. V lost 3 bases to trimming and J lost 6 bases, with 15 bases between them. The germline V gene encodes CDR1 PRHDT and CDR2 FYEKMQ (reference sequence). Here the CDR3 DNA reads TGTGCCAGCAGCTTCGAACAGGGTTTGAGCGAGCAGTACTTC. This codes for CASSFEQGLSEQYF.

The chain has TRBV6-5 and TRBJ2-1; D not certain. The V end lost 0 bases, the J end lost 10 bases, and 13 bases lay between the germline ends. The CDR3 contains 14 residues. In germline, CDR1 is MNHEY, CDR2 SVGAGI. The CDR3 is CASSYSRARPEQFF. The DNA of the CDR3 is TGTGCCAGCAGTTACTCCCGGGCTAGGCCCGAGCAGTTCTTC.

The gene calls are TRBV5-6 and TRBJ2-1, with D perhaps assigned TRBD1 or TRBD2 (5 bases each). V was clipped by 2 bases and J by 4 bases, with 13 bases between them. Per the germline V gene, CDR1 is SGHDT and CDR2 is YYEEEE. The CDR3 is 15 residues long. DNA for the CDR3: TGTGCCAGCAGCTTCGGGACCCTACATTACAATGAGCAGTTCTTC. Its protein product is CASSFGTLHYNEQFF.